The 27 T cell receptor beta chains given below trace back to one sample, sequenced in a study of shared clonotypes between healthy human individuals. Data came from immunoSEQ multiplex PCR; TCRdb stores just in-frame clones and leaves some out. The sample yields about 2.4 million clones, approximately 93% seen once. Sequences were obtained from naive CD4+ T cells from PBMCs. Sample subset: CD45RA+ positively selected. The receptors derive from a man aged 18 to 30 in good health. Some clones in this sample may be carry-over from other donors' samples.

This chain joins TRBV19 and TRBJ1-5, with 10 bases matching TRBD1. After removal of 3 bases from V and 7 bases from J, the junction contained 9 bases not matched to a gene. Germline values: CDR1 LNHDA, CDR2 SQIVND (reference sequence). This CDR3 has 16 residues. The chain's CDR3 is CASSMGDRGLKQPQHF. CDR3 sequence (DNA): TGTGCCAGTAGTATGGGCGACAGGGGGCTAAAACAGCCCCAGCATTTT.

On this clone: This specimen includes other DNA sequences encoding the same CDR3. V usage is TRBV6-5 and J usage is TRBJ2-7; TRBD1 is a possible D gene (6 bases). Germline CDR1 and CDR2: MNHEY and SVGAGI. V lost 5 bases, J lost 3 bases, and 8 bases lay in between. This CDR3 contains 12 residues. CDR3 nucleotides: TGTGCCAGCAGTCTCAGGGGCTACGAGCAGTACTTC. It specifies CASSLRGYEQYF.

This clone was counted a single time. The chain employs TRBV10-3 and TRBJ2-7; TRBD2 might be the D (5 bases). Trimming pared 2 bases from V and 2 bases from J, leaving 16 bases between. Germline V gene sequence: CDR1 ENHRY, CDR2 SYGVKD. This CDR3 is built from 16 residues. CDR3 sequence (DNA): TGTGCCATCAGTGAGGCACGGCTAGCCGTAACCTACGAGCAGTACTTC. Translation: CAISEARLAVTYEQYF.

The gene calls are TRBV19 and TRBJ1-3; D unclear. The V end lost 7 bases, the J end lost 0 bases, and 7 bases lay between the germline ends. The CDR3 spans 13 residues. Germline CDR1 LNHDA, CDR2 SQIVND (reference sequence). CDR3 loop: CASTVSSGNTIYF. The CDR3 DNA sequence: TGTGCCAGTACTGTCAGCTCTGGAAACACCATATATTTT.

This CDR3 is CASSRFRDTANTGELFF. The CDR3 DNA reads as TGTGCCAGCTCGCGTTTCCGGGACACCGCGAACACCGGGGAGCTGTTTTTT. The J gene is TRBJ2-2, the V gene TRBV18; tentatively, D is TRBD1 (6 bases). The CDR3 totals 17 residues. CDR1 KGHSH and CDR2 LQKENI come from the germline V gene. Trimming shortened V by 6 bases and J by 0 bases, and 17 bases separated the two germline ends. Filled out from reference TRBV18 and TRBJ2-2, the complete variable domain reads NAGVMQNPRHLVRRRGQEARLRCSPMKGHSHVYWYRQLPEEGLKFMVYLQKENIIDESGMPKERFSAEFPKEGPSILRIQQVVRGDSAAYFCASSRFRDTANTGELFFGEGSRLTVL.

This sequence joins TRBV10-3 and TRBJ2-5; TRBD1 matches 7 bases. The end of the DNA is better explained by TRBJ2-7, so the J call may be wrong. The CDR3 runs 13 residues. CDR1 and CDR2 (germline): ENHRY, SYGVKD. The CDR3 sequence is CAISDRGSYEQYF. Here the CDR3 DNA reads TGTGCCATCAGTGACAGGGGGTCCTACGAGCAGTACTTC.

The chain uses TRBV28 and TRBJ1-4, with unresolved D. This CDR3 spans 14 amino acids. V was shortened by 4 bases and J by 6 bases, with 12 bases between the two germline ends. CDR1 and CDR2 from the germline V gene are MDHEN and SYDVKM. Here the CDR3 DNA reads TGTGCCAGCAGTTCCGCCACCCGGGATGAAAAACTGTTTTTT. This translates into CASSSATRDEKLFF.

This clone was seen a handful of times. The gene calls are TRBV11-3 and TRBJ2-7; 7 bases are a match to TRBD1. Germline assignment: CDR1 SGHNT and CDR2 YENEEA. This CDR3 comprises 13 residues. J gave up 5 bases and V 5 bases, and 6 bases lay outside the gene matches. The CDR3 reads CASSTGGQDEQYF. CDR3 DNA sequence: TGTGCCAGCAGCACAGGAGGACAGGACGAGCAGTACTTC. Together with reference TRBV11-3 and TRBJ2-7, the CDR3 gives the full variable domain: EAGVVQSPRYKIIEKKQPVAFWCNPISGHNTLYWYLQNLGQGPELLIRYENEEAVDDSQLPKDRFSAERLKGVDSTLKIQPAELGDSAVYLCASSTGGQDEQYFGPGTRLTVT.

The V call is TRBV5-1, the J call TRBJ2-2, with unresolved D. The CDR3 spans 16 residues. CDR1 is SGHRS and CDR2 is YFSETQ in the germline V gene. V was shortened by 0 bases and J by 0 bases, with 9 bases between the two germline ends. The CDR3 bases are TGCGCCAGCAGCTTGGTACTTCTCGCGAACACCGGGGAGCTGTTTTTT. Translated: CASSLVLLANTGELFF.

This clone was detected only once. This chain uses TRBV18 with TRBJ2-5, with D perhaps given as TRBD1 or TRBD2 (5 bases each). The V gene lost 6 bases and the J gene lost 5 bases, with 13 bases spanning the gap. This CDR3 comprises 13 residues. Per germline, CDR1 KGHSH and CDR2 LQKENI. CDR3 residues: CASSPNWGETQYF. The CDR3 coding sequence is TGTGCCAGCTCTCCGAACTGGGGGGAGACCCAGTACTTC.

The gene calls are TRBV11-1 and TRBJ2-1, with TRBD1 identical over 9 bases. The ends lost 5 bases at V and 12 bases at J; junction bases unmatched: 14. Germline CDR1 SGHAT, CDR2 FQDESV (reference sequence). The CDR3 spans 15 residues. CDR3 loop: CASSLRQGGLSRQFF. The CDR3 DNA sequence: TGTGCCAGCAGCCTTAGACAGGGGGGCCTCTCACGGCAGTTCTTC.

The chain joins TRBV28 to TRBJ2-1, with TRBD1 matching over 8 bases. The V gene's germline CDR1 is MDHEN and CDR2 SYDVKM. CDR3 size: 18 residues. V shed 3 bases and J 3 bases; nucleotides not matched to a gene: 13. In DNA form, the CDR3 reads TGTGCCAGCAGTTTCGTTTGGGGACAGGTGTATCTCTACAATGAGCAGTTCTTC. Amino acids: CASSFVWGQVYLYNEQFF. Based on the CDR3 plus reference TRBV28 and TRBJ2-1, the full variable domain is DVKVTQSSRYLVKRTGEKVFLECVQDMDHENMFWYRQDPGLGLRLIYFSYDVKMKEKGDIPEGYSVSREKKERFSLILESASTNQTSMYLCASSFVWGQVYLYNEQFFGPGTRLTVL.

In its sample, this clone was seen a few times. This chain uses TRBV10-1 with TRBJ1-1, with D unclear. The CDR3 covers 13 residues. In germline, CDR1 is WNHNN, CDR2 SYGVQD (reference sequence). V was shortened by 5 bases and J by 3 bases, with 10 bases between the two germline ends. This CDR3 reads CASSQTPDTEAFF. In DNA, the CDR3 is TGCGCCAGCAGTCAGACTCCAGACACTGAAGCTTTCTTT.

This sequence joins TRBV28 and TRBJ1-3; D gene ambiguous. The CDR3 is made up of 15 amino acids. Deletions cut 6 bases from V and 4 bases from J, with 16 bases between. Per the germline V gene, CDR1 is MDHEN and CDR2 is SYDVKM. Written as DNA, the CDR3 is TGTGCCAGCAGGGGGTCTAGGCGGGGAGGAAACACCATATATTTT. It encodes CASRGSRRGGNTIYF.

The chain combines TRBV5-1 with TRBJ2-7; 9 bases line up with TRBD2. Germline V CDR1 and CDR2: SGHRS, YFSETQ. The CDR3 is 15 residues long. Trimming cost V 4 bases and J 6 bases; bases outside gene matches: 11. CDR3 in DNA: TGCGCCAGCAGCCTGGGATGGGCGGGAGGGATCGAGCAGTACTTC. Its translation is CASSLGWAGGIEQYF.

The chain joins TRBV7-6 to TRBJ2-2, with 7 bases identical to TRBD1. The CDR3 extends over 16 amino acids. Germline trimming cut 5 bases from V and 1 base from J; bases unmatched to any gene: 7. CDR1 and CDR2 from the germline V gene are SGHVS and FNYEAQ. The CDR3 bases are TGTGCCAGCAGCCGAGCCAGGGACAGGAACACCGGGGAGCTGTTTTTT. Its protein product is CASSRARDRNTGELFF. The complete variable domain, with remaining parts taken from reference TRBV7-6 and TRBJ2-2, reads GAGVSQSPRYKVTKRGQDVALRCDPISGHVSLYWYRQALGQGPEFLTYFNYEAQQDKSGLPNDRFSAERPEGSISTLTIQRTEQRDSAMYRCASSRARDRNTGELFFGEGSRLTVL.

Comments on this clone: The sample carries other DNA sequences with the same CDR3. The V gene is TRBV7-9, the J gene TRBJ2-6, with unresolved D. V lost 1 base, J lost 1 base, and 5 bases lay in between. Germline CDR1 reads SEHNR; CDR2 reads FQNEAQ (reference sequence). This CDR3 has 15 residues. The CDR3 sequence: CASSLDGSGANVLTF. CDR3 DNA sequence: TGTGCCAGCAGCTTAGATGGATCTGGGGCCAACGTCCTGACTTTC.

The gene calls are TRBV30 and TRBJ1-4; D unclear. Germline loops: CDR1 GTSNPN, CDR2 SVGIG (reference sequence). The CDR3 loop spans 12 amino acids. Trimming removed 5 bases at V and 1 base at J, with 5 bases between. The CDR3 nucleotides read TGTGCCTGGCTGAGAACTAATGAAAAACTGTTTTTT. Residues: CAWLRTNEKLFF.

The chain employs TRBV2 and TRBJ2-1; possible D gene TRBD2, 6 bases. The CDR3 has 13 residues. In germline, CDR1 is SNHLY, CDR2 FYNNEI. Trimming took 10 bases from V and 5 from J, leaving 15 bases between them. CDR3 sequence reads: CATRLEEHNEQFF. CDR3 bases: TGTGCCACCCGACTAGAGGAACACAATGAGCAGTTCTTC.

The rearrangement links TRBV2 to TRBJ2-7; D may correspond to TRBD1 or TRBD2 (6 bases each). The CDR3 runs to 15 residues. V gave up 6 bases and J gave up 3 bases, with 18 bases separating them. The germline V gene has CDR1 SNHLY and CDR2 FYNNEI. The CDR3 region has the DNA TGTGCCAGCAGGAGGGGGGACTGGGACTTCTACGAGCAGTACTTC. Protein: CASRRGDWDFYEQYF.

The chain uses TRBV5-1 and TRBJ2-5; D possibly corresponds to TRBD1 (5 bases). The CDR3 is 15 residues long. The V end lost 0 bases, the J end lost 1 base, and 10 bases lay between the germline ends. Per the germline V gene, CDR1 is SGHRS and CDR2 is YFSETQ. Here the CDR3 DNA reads TGCGCCAGCAGCTTGGCCGTGACAGCCCAAGAGACCCAGTACTTC. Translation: CASSLAVTAQETQYF. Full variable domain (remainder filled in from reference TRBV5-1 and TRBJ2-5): KAGVTQTPRYLIKTRGQQVTLSCSPISGHRSVSWYQQTPGQGLQFLFEYFSETQRNKGNFPGRFSGRQFSNSRSEMNVSTLELGDSALYLCASSLAVTAQETQYFGPGTRLLVL.

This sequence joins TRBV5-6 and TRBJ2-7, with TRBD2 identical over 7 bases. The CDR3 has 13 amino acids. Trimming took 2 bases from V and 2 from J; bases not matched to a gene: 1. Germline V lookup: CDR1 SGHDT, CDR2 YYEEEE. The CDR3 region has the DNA TGTGCCAGCAGCTTCGGGGGGACCTACGAGCAGTACTTC. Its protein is CASSFGGTYEQYF.

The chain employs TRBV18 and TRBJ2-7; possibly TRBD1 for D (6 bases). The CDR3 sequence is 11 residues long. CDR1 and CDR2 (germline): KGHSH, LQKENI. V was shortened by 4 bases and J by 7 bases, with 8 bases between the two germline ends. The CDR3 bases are TGTGCCAGCTCACGCGACAGGGAGCAGTACTTC. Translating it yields CASSRDREQYF.

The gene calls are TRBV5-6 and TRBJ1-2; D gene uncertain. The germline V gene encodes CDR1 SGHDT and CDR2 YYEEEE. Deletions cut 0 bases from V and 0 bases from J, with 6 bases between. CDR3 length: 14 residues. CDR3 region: CASSLGHANYGYTF. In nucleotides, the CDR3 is TGTGCCAGCAGCTTGGGGCACGCTAACTATGGCTACACCTTC.

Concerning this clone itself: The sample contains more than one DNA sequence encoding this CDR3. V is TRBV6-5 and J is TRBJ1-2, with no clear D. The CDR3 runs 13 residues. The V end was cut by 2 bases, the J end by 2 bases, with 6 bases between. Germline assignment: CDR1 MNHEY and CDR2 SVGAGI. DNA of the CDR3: TGTGCCAGCAGTTACGACGGCAACTATGGCTACACCTTC. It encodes CASSYDGNYGYTF.

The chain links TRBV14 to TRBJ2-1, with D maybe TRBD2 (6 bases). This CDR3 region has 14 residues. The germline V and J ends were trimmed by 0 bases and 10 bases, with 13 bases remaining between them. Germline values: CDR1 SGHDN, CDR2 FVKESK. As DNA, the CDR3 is TGTGCCAGCAGCCAAGATGGGAGGCAGAGAGAGCAGTTCTTC. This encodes CASSQDGRQREQFF.

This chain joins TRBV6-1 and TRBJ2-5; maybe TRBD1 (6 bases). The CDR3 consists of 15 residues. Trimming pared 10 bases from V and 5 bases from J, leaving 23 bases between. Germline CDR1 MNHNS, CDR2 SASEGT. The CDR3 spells CATRDGDILWETQYF. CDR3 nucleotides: TGTGCCACCCGGGATGGGGACATCCTCTGGGAGACCCAGTACTTC.